The 22 T cell receptor beta chains reported below all come from one sample, sequenced in a study of low-dose radiotherapy and immunotherapy resistance in tumors (dated by TCRdb to 2021 to 2024). First-strand cDNA was synthesized with Superscript III and a set of TRAV- and TRBV-specific primers, covering both TCRalpha and TCRbeta chains. TCRs were amplified with Phusion for around 20 PCR cycles using a constant-region primer together with the adapter attached to the V primers. TCRdb's own reprocessing of the public reads used fastp at Q25 and MiXCR and kept productive beta chains. Rows with a matching CDR3 protein are joined into one entry that keeps the most common DNA and genes. Here the sample has fewer than 20,000 distinct CDR3 sequences; around 67% occur a single time. The ten largest clones take up over 9.5% of the sample. The receptors stem from a human donor with advanced metastatic prostate, ovarian, gallbladder or colorectal cancer (not recorded which). This table probably holds off-target reads from a library built for another chain.

This clonotype was detected a few times. The CDR3 nucleotides are TGTGCCACCAGCCTTCACGGGACAGACAATGAGCAGTTCTTC. Amino acids: CATSLHGTDNEQFF. The chain joins TRBV24-1 to TRBJ2-1, with 7 bases identical to TRBD1. With 7 bases clipped from V and 5 bases from J, the junction kept 7 bases outside the gene matches. CDR1 KGHDR and CDR2 SFDVKD come from the germline V gene. This CDR3 has 14 amino acids.

The chain carries TRBV14 and TRBJ1-1; D unclear. The V and J ends lost 1 base and 5 bases respectively, with 5 bases between them. The germline V gene encodes CDR1 SGHDN and CDR2 FVKESK. There are 12 residues in the CDR3. The CDR3 bases are TGTGCCAGCAGCCAAGCCAGAACTGAAGCTTTCTTT. It specifies CASSQARTEAFF.

The J gene is TRBJ2-3, the V gene TRBV6-2 or TRBV6-3; TRBD2 might be the D (6 bases). Germline V CDR1 and CDR2: MNHEY, SVGEGT. This CDR3 region has 15 residues. The germline V and J ends were trimmed by 6 bases and 0 bases, with 13 bases remaining between them. CDR3 protein: CASRNSGLSTDTQYF. Written as DNA, the CDR3 is TGTGCCAGCAGGAATAGCGGCCTTAGCACAGATACGCAGTATTTT.

The CDR3: CASSPTGGQETQYF. CDR3 coding DNA: TGTGCCAGCTCACCGACAGGGGGTCAGGAGACCCAGTACTTC. The chain combines TRBV18 with TRBJ2-5, with TRBD1 matching over 9 bases. CDR3 length: 14 residues. The V gene's germline CDR1 is KGHSH and CDR2 LQKENI. After removal of 3 bases from V and 5 bases from J, the junction contained 4 bases not matched to a gene.

The V gene is TRBV6-1, the J gene TRBJ1-5, with D perhaps TRBD1 (5 bases). V gave up 8 bases and J gave up 7 bases, with 18 bases separating them. The CDR3 runs to 14 residues. Germline CDR1 MNHNS, CDR2 SASEGT. CDR3 in amino acids: CASCILAGSQPQHF. CDR3 coding DNA: TGTGCCAGCTGTATTCTTGCAGGGTCCCAGCCCCAGCATTTT.

This chain uses TRBV3-1 with TRBJ2-5; TRBD1 agrees at 9 bases. CDR1 is LGHDT and CDR2 is YNNKEL in the germline V gene (reference sequence). CDR3 length: 15 amino acids. The trim removed 4 bases at V and 4 bases at J, leaving 7 bases unmatched. This chain's CDR3 is CASSRTGQGIETQYF. CDR3 in DNA: TGTGCCAGCAGCCGAACCGGACAGGGGATAGAGACCCAGTACTTC.

The J gene is TRBJ1-5, the V gene TRBV28; TRBD1 agrees at 9 bases. The germline gives CDR1 MDHEN, CDR2 SYDVKM. The CDR3 is 15 amino acids. V gave up 6 bases and J gave up 2 bases; unmatched junction bases: 5. This CDR3 reads CASSKQGAGNQPQHF. The CDR3 DNA reads as TGTGCCAGCAGCAAACAGGGGGCGGGCAATCAGCCCCAGCATTTT.

The genes are TRBV24-1 and TRBJ2-3; D not certain. This CDR3 region has 17 residues. Germline loops: CDR1 KGHDR, CDR2 SFDVKD. V was clipped by 4 bases and J by 0 bases, with 16 bases between them. This CDR3 reads CATSDPNSSPSTDTQYF. The DNA of the CDR3 is TGTGCCACCAGTGACCCTAACAGTTCCCCCAGCACAGATACGCAGTATTTT.

The chain uses TRBV6-2 or TRBV6-3 and TRBJ2-7, with a weak D call TRBD1 (6 bases). V was pared by 5 bases and J by 6 bases, with 11 bases between. CDR1 and CDR2 (germline): MNHEY, SVGEGT. The CDR3 loop spans 12 amino acids. Here the CDR3 reads CASSQQGFEQYF. As DNA, the CDR3 is TGTGCCAGCAGTCAACAGGGTTTCGAGCAGTACTTC.

The chain carries TRBV28 and TRBJ2-3; TRBD2 matches 8 bases. Germline V lookup: CDR1 MDHEN, CDR2 SYDVKM. V lost 6 bases to trimming and J lost 5 bases; unmatched junction nucleotides: 16. The CDR3 runs 17 residues. CDR3 sequence: CASSPIPGGLAGDTQYF. The CDR3, as DNA: TGTGCCAGCAGCCCAATCCCCGGTGGTCTAGCGGGAGATACGCAGTATTTT.

V is TRBV5-1 and J is TRBJ2-7; 9 positions match TRBD1. With 0 bases clipped from V and 2 bases from J, the junction kept 3 bases outside the gene matches. The CDR3 is made up of 15 amino acids. Germline assignment: CDR1 SGHRS and CDR2 YFSETQ. CDR3 residues: CASSLARTGAYEQYF. CDR3 bases: TGCGCCAGCAGCTTGGCTCGGACAGGGGCCTACGAGCAGTACTTC.

This sequence joins TRBV19 and TRBJ1-3, with D possibly being TRBD1 (6 bases). This CDR3 comprises 15 residues. The germline CDR1 and CDR2 sequences are LNHDA and SQIVND (reference sequence). Trimming pared 4 bases from V and 2 bases from J, leaving 12 bases between. CDR3 sequence: CASSTSGVPGNTIYF. The CDR3 nucleotides are TGTGCCAGTAGTACCTCAGGGGTCCCTGGAAACACCATATATTTT.

A single count supports this clonotype. The genes are TRBV6-2 or TRBV6-3 and TRBJ2-5, with 8 bases that match TRBD1. The CDR3 spans 14 residues. Germline lookup yields CDR1 MNHEY and CDR2 SVGEGT. The J segment lost 4 bases and the V segment lost 5 bases, leaving 6 bases of the junction unmatched. The CDR3 protein is CASSPRTGRETQYF. As DNA, the CDR3 is TGTGCCAGCAGTCCTCGGACAGGGCGAGAGACCCAGTACTTC.

The V and J genes are TRBV20-1 and TRBJ2-7, with D perhaps matching TRBD2 (6 bases). With 0 bases removed from V and 5 bases from J, the gap between germline ends came to 17 bases. Germline V gene sequence: CDR1 DFQATT, CDR2 SNEGSKA (reference sequence). This CDR3 has 15 residues. CDR3 protein: CSAREDGTSRHEQYF. DNA of the CDR3: TGCAGTGCTAGAGAGGATGGAACTAGCCGGCACGAGCAGTACTTC.

J is TRBJ2-3 and V is TRBV14, with 9 bases that match TRBD2. Germline values: CDR1 SGHDN, CDR2 FVKESK. The CDR3 runs to 15 residues. The V and J ends lost 4 bases and 6 bases, in that order; junction bases with no gene match: 8. The CDR3, as DNA: TGTGCCAGCAGCCGTCCGGGACTAGCCTTGGATACGCAGTATTTT. It encodes CASSRPGLALDTQYF.

This chain links TRBV14 with TRBJ1-1; D remains unclear. CDR3 length: 14 amino acids. CDR1 is SGHDN and CDR2 is FVKESK in the germline V gene. Trimming cost V 4 bases and J 4 bases, with 13 bases left between them. DNA of the CDR3: TGTGCCAGCAGCCCTAGGGTCTTGATCACTGAAGCTTTCTTT. Translation: CASSPRVLITEAFF.

This sequence joins TRBV7-8 and TRBJ2-2, with 9 bases matching TRBD2. CDR3 length: 15 residues. With 7 bases clipped from V and 5 bases from J, the junction kept 8 bases outside the gene matches. Germline CDR1 SGHVS, CDR2 FQNEAQ. CDR3 sequence reads: CASNPLAGRTGELFF. DNA for the CDR3: TGTGCCAGCAACCCACTAGCGGGTCGGACCGGGGAGCTGTTTTTT.

The V gene is TRBV29-1, the J gene TRBJ2-1; 9 positions agree with TRBD1. Germline V CDR1 and CDR2: SQVTM, ANQGSEA. V trimming: 6 bases; J trimming: 8 bases; junction bases outside the gene matches: 5. The CDR3 has 12 residues. As DNA, the CDR3 is TGCAGCGTCTTGGGACAGGGCTATGAGCAGTTCTTC. This sequence encodes CSVLGQGYEQFF.

This clonotype was counted a single time. The genes are TRBV28 and TRBJ1-2; no definite D call. Germline values: CDR1 MDHEN, CDR2 SYDVKM. Between the trimmed V and J ends, which lost 3 bases and 6 bases, there was a span of 11 bases. This CDR3 is built from 13 residues. The CDR3 protein is CASSLALGDGYTF. The CDR3 DNA follows: TGTGCCAGCAGTTTGGCGTTAGGCGATGGCTACACCTTC.

V gene TRBV12-3 or TRBV12-4 combines with J gene TRBJ2-3; D is uncertain. CDR3 size: 15 residues. V was pared by 3 bases and J by 2 bases, with 12 bases between. CDR3 nucleotides: TGTGCCAGCAGTTTCAGTTTCGGAGACACAGATACGCAGTATTTT. Translating gives CASSFSFGDTDTQYF.

This rearrangement joins TRBV6-2 or TRBV6-3 to TRBJ1-2; D remains ambiguous. Trimming took off 6 bases at V and 4 bases at J, with 6 bases between the two ends. Per the germline V gene, CDR1 is MNHEY and CDR2 is SVGEGT. The CDR3 spans 11 residues. DNA for the CDR3: TGTGCCAGCAGAGACCTCTATGGCTACACCTTC. This codes for CASRDLYGYTF.

The chain employs TRBV19 and TRBJ1-2, with D possibly TRBD1 on 5 matching bases. The germline V and J ends were trimmed by 3 bases and 2 bases, with 10 bases remaining between them. The CDR3 length is 14 residues. Germline CDR1 LNHDA, CDR2 SQIVND (reference sequence). CDR3 DNA: TGTGCCAGTAGTATCGGGGGGGTCAACTATGGCTACACCTTC. This translates into CASSIGGVNYGYTF. Drawing the rest from reference TRBV19 and TRBJ1-2, the complete variable domain is DGGITQSPKYLFRKEGQNVTLSCEQNLNHDAMYWYRQDPGQGLRLIYYSQIVNDFQKGDIAEGYSVSREKKESFPLTVTSAQKNPTAFYLCASSIGGVNYGYTFGSGTRLTVV.